Following are 26 T cell receptor beta chains from one sample sequenced in a study of cytomegalovirus exposure and HLA in healthy donors. Profiled with immunoSEQ multiplex PCR; TCRdb holds only in-frame clones, not every one. The table records approximately 270,000 clones, roughly 85% of them present only once. Sequenced input: PBMCs. These receptors all stem from a young woman in good health and CMV-seronegative.

The V gene is TRBV6-5, the J gene TRBJ2-5; D is perhaps TRBD2 (6 bases). CDR1 MNHEY and CDR2 SVGAGI come from the germline V gene. The CDR3 runs to 15 residues. Trimming took off 6 bases at V and 3 bases at J, with 17 bases between the two ends. The CDR3 DNA is TGTGCCAGCAGCCCTCTTTTCGGGGGAAAAGAGACCCAGTACTTC. Protein: CASSPLFGGKETQYF.

The table lists this clone with a count of one. The chain joins TRBV19 to TRBJ2-1; possibly TRBD1 for D (6 bases). V lost 5 bases and J lost 7, with 12 bases in between. The CDR3 covers 13 residues. The germline V gene has CDR1 LNHDA and CDR2 SQIVND (reference sequence). The CDR3 spells CASSQNRENEQFF. Here the CDR3 DNA reads TGTGCCAGTAGTCAGAACAGGGAGAATGAGCAGTTCTTC.

The genes are TRBV28 and TRBJ1-6, with TRBD1 matching 7 bases. The germline V gene encodes CDR1 MDHEN and CDR2 SYDVKM. After removal of 6 bases from V and 3 bases from J, the junction contained 8 bases not matched to a gene. The CDR3 runs to 16 residues. This chain's CDR3 is CASSPSTGSYNSPLHF. Written as DNA, the CDR3 is TGTGCCAGCAGCCCCTCGACAGGGAGCTATAATTCACCCCTCCACTTT.

The rearrangement joins TRBV7-2 to TRBJ2-3; 12 bases map to TRBD2. CDR1 is SGHTA and CDR2 is FQGNSA in the germline V gene. This CDR3 region has 15 residues. V lost 5 bases and J lost 3; bases outside the gene matches: 3. The CDR3 region is CASSVTSGRTDTQYF. DNA of the CDR3: TGTGCCAGCAGCGTAACTAGCGGGAGGACAGATACGCAGTATTTT.

The V gene is TRBV30, the J gene TRBJ1-6, with D perhaps matching TRBD1 (5 bases). The CDR3 is 17 amino acids. With 0 bases removed from V and 4 bases from J, the gap between germline ends came to 16 bases. Germline-derived CDR1 and CDR2 are GTSNPN and SVGIG (reference sequence). The CDR3 loop is CAWSVLQGGSYNSPLHF. CDR3 coding DNA: TGTGCCTGGAGTGTACTCCAGGGAGGGTCTTATAATTCACCCCTCCACTTT.

V and J are TRBV7-2 and TRBJ2-3, with 11 bases aligning to TRBD2. CDR3 length equals 17 residues. Unmatched junction bases numbered 9, after V lost 3 bases and J lost 4 bases. Per germline, CDR1 SGHTA and CDR2 FQGNSA. CDR3 nucleotide sequence: TGTGCCAGCAGCTTGGTTAGGACTAGCGGGCCCCCAGATACGCAGTATTTT. This codes for CASSLVRTSGPPDTQYF.

The CDR3 DNA follows: TGTGCCAGCATAAGGAAGGGGACGGGAGGGGAAAAACTGTTTTTT. Translating it yields CASIRKGTGGEKLFF. The chain uses TRBV2 and TRBJ1-4, with TRBD1 as a possible D gene (5 bases). V was cut by 7 bases and J by 8 bases, with 20 bases left in between. This CDR3 region has 15 residues. Looked up from germline, CDR1 is SNHLY and CDR2 is FYNNEI.

The V and J genes are TRBV19 and TRBJ2-7; TRBD2 agrees at 11 bases. The CDR3 loop spans 15 amino acids. In germline, CDR1 is LNHDA, CDR2 SQIVND (reference sequence). J lost 2 bases, V lost 1 base, and 1 base had no gene match. The CDR3 bases are TGTGCCAGTAGTATAGGACTAGCGGGGACCTACGAGCAGTACTTC. Encoded protein: CASSIGLAGTYEQYF. Complete variable domain (other parts from reference TRBV19 and TRBJ2-7): DGGITQSPKYLFRKEGQNVTLSCEQNLNHDAMYWYRQDPGQGLRLIYYSQIVNDFQKGDIAEGYSVSREKKESFPLTVTSAQKNPTAFYLCASSIGLAGTYEQYFGPGTRLTVT.

This rearrangement joins TRBV30 to TRBJ1-2; D ambiguous. The length of the CDR3 is 10 residues. V was pared by 6 bases and J by 7 bases, with 9 bases between. The V gene's germline CDR1 is GTSNPN and CDR2 SVGIG (reference sequence). This CDR3 reads CACGVGGYTF. The CDR3 DNA sequence: TGTGCCTGTGGAGTGGGTGGCTACACCTTC.

This chain uses TRBV18 with TRBJ2-5; D possibly corresponds to TRBD1 (6 bases). The CDR3 is made up of 14 amino acids. V lost 5 bases and J 1 base, leaving 11 bases between the germline ends. CDR1 is KGHSH and CDR2 is LQKENI in the germline V gene. The CDR3 sequence is CASSSGQTQETQYF. DNA of the CDR3: TGTGCCAGCTCATCCGGACAGACCCAAGAGACCCAGTACTTC.

This chain uses TRBV10-2 with TRBJ1-1; possibly TRBD1 for D (6 bases). Trimming took off 6 bases at V and 3 bases at J, with 14 bases between the two ends. The CDR3 sequence is 14 residues long. Germline V gene sequence: CDR1 WSHSY, CDR2 SAAADI. In DNA form, the CDR3 reads TGCGCCAGCAGCACTACAGGGTCCGACACTGAAGCTTTCTTT. Encoded protein: CASSTTGSDTEAFF.

This chain connects TRBV5-1 to TRBJ2-5, with D possibly TRBD2 on 5 matching bases. Germline V gives CDR1 SGHRS, CDR2 YFSETQ. V shed 1 base and J shed 5 bases, with 15 bases lying between them. The CDR3 has 15 amino acids. The CDR3 protein is CASSLLGSTGETQYF. CDR3 nucleotides: TGCGCCAGCAGCTTGTTGGGTTCTACGGGGGAGACCCAGTACTTC.

This clone was counted between two and nine times. V is TRBV30 and J is TRBJ1-3; 9 nucleotides agree with TRBD1. CDR1 is GTSNPN, CDR2 SVGIG, per germline (reference sequence). CDR3 length: 16 amino acids. Unmatched junction bases numbered 5, after V lost 0 bases and J lost 2 bases. CDR3 sequence: CAWSVAQGAPGNTIYF. The DNA of the CDR3 is TGTGCCTGGAGTGTCGCACAGGGGGCGCCTGGAAACACCATATATTTT.

This chain uses TRBV4-1 with TRBJ2-7; TRBD1 might be the D (6 bases). Germline V gene sequence: CDR1 MGHRA, CDR2 YSYEKL. V shed 1 base and J shed 7 bases, with 17 bases lying between them. The CDR3 is made up of 15 amino acids. This chain's CDR3 is CASSQGGQILGEQYF. CDR3 bases: TGCGCCAGCAGCCAAGGTGGACAGATCTTAGGAGAGCAGTACTTC.

V and J are TRBV5-6 and TRBJ2-7; D is possibly TRBD2 (5 bases). The CDR3 spans 15 residues. V lost 4 bases to trimming and J lost 0 bases, with 14 bases between them. Germline V gene sequence: CDR1 SGHDT, CDR2 YYEEEE. DNA of the CDR3: TGTGCCAGCAGCCCGGGGTCCGGGTCCTCCTACGAGCAGTACTTC. It is translated as CASSPGSGSSYEQYF.

CDR3 nucleotide sequence: TGTGCCAGCAGCTTCCCGATGATGGCTTACGAGCAGTACTTC. This gives the protein CASSFPMMAYEQYF. The V and J genes are TRBV28 and TRBJ2-7; D gene ambiguous. From germline, CDR1 is MDHEN and CDR2 SYDVKM. The CDR3 contains 14 residues. The V gene lost 6 bases and the J gene lost 4 bases, with 16 bases spanning the gap.

V is TRBV9 and J is TRBJ1-5, with 7 bases lining up with TRBD1. The CDR3 has 15 residues. Unmatched junction bases numbered 10, after V lost 3 bases and J lost 7 bases. Germline V gene data show CDR1 as SGDLS and CDR2 as YYNGEE. The CDR3 spells CASSERGQPGQPQHF. For the CDR3, the DNA is TGTGCCAGCAGCGAGAGGGGACAGCCGGGACAGCCCCAGCATTTT.

V usage is TRBV7-8 and J usage is TRBJ2-3, with 10 nucleotides matching TRBD2. CDR1 and CDR2 from the germline V gene are SGHVS and FQNEAQ. V lost 5 bases and J lost 7; bases outside the gene matches: 12. The CDR3 extends over 16 amino acids. CDR3 region: CASSLMTSGPRNTQYF. The CDR3 nucleotides are TGTGCCAGCAGCCTAATGACTAGCGGGCCTCGCAATACGCAGTATTTT. Filled out from reference TRBV7-8 and TRBJ2-3, the complete variable domain reads GAGVSQSPRYKVAKRGQDVALRCDPISGHVSLFWYQQALGQGPEFLTYFQNEAQLDKSGLPSDRFFAERPEGSVSTLKIQRTQQEDSAVYLCASSLMTSGPRNTQYFGPGTRLTVL.

The chain couples TRBV7-9 to TRBJ1-1; maybe TRBD1 (6 bases). The V and J ends lost 7 bases and 0 bases respectively, with 15 bases between them. This CDR3 has 15 residues. Germline values: CDR1 SEHNR, CDR2 FQNEAQ (reference sequence). In DNA form, the CDR3 reads TGTGCCAGCACCCGTCGACAGGATCTGAACACTGAAGCTTTCTTT. Translation gives CASTRRQDLNTEAFF.

The gene calls are TRBV6-1 and TRBJ1-1; 8 bases match TRBD1. CDR1 is MNHNS, CDR2 SASEGT, per germline. With 2 bases clipped from V and 11 bases from J, the junction kept 16 bases outside the gene matches. The CDR3 covers 16 residues. The DNA for the CDR3 is TGTGCCAGCAGTGAACGAGCAGGGGGCACAGAACTTGTGGCTTTCTTT. It translates to CASSERAGGTELVAFF.

Comments on this clone: An end of the junction differs from the germline gene, which may be a read error. The chain is built from TRBV7-7 and TRBJ2-2; D remains ambiguous. Germline V lookup: CDR1 SSHAT, CDR2 FNYEAQ (reference sequence). CDR3 length: 12 residues. The CDR3 region has the DNA TGTGCTAGCACCAACAATCCCGGGGAGCTGTTTTTT. Protein: CASTNNPGELFF. The full variable domain, completed using reference TRBV7-7 and TRBJ2-2, is GAGVSQSPRYKVTKRGQDVTLRCDPISSHATLYWYQQALGQGPEFLTYFNYEAQPDKSGLPSDRFSAERPEGSISTLTIQRTEQRDSAMYRCASTNNPGELFFGEGSRLTVL.

The chain has TRBV11-3 and TRBJ1-2; D is possibly TRBD1 (5 bases). The germline V gene encodes CDR1 SGHNT and CDR2 YENEEA. CDR3 size: 16 residues. Trimming shortened V by 5 bases and J by 4 bases, and 20 bases separated the two germline ends. The CDR3 bases are TGTGCCAGCAGCCCCTACCGGGGGTCTGAGGTCTATGGCTACACCTTC. Translating it yields CASSPYRGSEVYGYTF.

The gene calls are TRBV19 and TRBJ2-3; 12 positions match TRBD2. The CDR3 totals 16 residues. The germline CDR1 and CDR2 sequences are LNHDA and SQIVND (reference sequence). V lost 4 bases to trimming and J lost 2 bases; unmatched junction nucleotides: 4. DNA of the CDR3: TGTGCCAGTAGTAGGACTAGCGGGGCGCCCACAGATACGCAGTATTTT. Protein product: CASSRTSGAPTDTQYF.

The V call is TRBV29-1, the J call TRBJ1-2; D perhaps matches TRBD1 (5 bases). V lost 7 bases and J lost 0, with 9 bases in between. CDR3 length: 12 amino acids. The germline CDR1 and CDR2 sequences are SQVTM and ANQGSEA. The chain's CDR3 is CSARTPNYGYTF. The CDR3 nucleotides are TGCAGCGCCCGGACACCTAACTATGGCTACACCTTC.

The chain has TRBV6-1 and TRBJ2-7, with TRBD1 matching 10 bases. The CDR3 extends over 14 amino acids. Germline lookup yields CDR1 MNHNS and CDR2 SASEGT. Trimming cost V 7 bases and J 0 bases; bases outside gene matches: 3. For the CDR3, the DNA is TGTGCCAGCAAGACAGGGGGCCGCTCCTACGAGCAGTACTTC. Translating gives CASKTGGRSYEQYF.

In its sample, this clone was seen once. The gene calls are TRBV9 and TRBJ2-5, with D possibly matching TRBD2 (5 bases). Per the germline V gene, CDR1 is SGDLS and CDR2 is YYNGEE. V lost 4 bases to trimming and J lost 5 bases, with 12 bases between them. This CDR3 region has 13 residues. The CDR3 region has the DNA TGTGCCAGCAGCCCTCGACCGGGGGAGACCCAGTACTTC. Translation: CASSPRPGETQYF.